The 15 T cell receptor beta chains below come from one sample, sequenced in a study of control samples from healthy donors and cancer patients. Assay used: immunoSEQ multiplex PCR; TCRdb lists only in-frame clones, some missing. The top ten clones hold around 6.4% of a sample with fewer than 500,000 clones, 80% to 95% of them seen once. Sequenced input: PBMCs. The receptors stem from a middle-aged man with head and neck cancer.

This sequence joins TRBV20-1 and TRBJ1-2; D gene unclear. The CDR3 runs 11 residues. Germline-derived CDR1 and CDR2 are DFQATT and SNEGSKA (reference sequence). In DNA, the CDR3 is TGCAGGCCTGAGGGATCCTATGGCTACACCTTC. Translating gives CRPEGSYGYTF.

The chain joins TRBV6-6 to TRBJ2-2, with D unresolved. Germline assignment: CDR1 MNHNY and CDR2 SVGAGI (reference sequence). The CDR3 loop spans 14 amino acids. V was pared by 10 bases and J by 0 bases, with 12 bases between. In DNA, the CDR3 is TGTGCCAATAGGGAACAGTCGAACACCGGGGAGCTGTTTTTT. Translating it yields CANREQSNTGELFF.

This clone showed up just once. The genes are TRBV28 and TRBJ2-5, with D perhaps TRBD2 (6 bases). This CDR3 contains 13 residues. The V gene lost 6 bases and the J gene lost 5 bases, with 13 bases spanning the gap. Germline CDR1 is MDHEN and CDR2 is SYDVKM. Written as DNA, the CDR3 is TGTGCCAGCAGACCCGGGACTTTGGAGACCCAGTACTTC. Amino acid sequence: CASRPGTLETQYF.

The chain employs TRBV27 and TRBJ2-1; TRBD2 matches 7 bases. The germline V gene encodes CDR1 MNHEY and CDR2 SMNVEV (reference sequence). The CDR3 contains 13 residues. The CDR3 bases are TGTCCATTAGCGCGAGCGGGGTACAATGAGCAGTTCTTC. This gives the protein CPLARAGYNEQFF.

The chain recombines TRBV6-6 with TRBJ1-5, with D maybe TRBD1 (5 bases). V dropped 5 bases and J dropped 5 bases, with 7 bases sitting between them. CDR1 is MNHNY, CDR2 SVGAGI, per germline (reference sequence). The CDR3 covers 12 residues. CDR3 residues: CASSRGDQPQHF. The CDR3 DNA follows: TGTGCCAGCAGTAGAGGGGATCAGCCCCAGCATTTT.

The V gene is TRBV27, the J gene TRBJ1-6; 7 bases line up with TRBD1. With V trimmed by 5 bases and J by 4 bases, 14 bases remained unmatched. This CDR3 comprises 18 residues. Germline V gene data show CDR1 as MNHEY and CDR2 as SMNVEV (reference sequence). CDR3 bases: TGTGCCAGCAGTAGGCATACCCGTGGGACAGTGTATAATTCACCCCTCCACTTT. It codes for CASSRHTRGTVYNSPLHF.

This chain joins TRBV28 and TRBJ2-1, with 13 nucleotides matching TRBD2. The V gene's germline CDR1 is MDHEN and CDR2 SYDVKM. V trimming: 5 bases; J trimming: 7 bases; junction bases outside the gene matches: 8. This CDR3 spans 16 amino acids. This CDR3 reads CASSPGTSGEGNEQFF. Here the CDR3 DNA reads TGTGCCAGCAGTCCGGGGACTAGCGGGGAGGGGAATGAGCAGTTCTTC.

The V and J genes are TRBV5-1 and TRBJ1-4; 10 bases agree with TRBD1. V dropped 0 bases and J dropped 4; count of bases not matched to a gene: 0. The CDR3 spans 15 residues. Germline CDR1 reads SGHRS; CDR2 reads YFSETQ. This CDR3 reads CASSLGDRGNEKLFF. The CDR3 nucleotides read TGCGCCAGCAGCTTGGGGGACAGGGGTAATGAAAAACTGTTTTTT. Using reference TRBV5-1 and TRBJ1-4 for the parts outside the CDR3, the full variable domain is KAGVTQTPRYLIKTRGQQVTLSCSPISGHRSVSWYQQTPGQGLQFLFEYFSETQRNKGNFPGRFSGRQFSNSRSEMNVSTLELGDSALYLCASSLGDRGNEKLFFGSGTQLSVL.

This chain joins TRBV11-2 and TRBJ2-7; 10 bases are a match to TRBD1. Losses at the gene ends were 3 bases for V and 5 bases for J; bases not matched to a gene: 1. This CDR3 comprises 13 residues. Germline V gives CDR1 SGHAT, CDR2 FQNNGV. For the CDR3, the DNA is TGTGCCAGCAGCTTGGGGACAGGGGACGAGCAGTACTTC. This sequence encodes CASSLGTGDEQYF.

This chain links TRBV30 with TRBJ1-2; possibly TRBD1 for D (5 bases). CDR1 and CDR2 from the germline V gene are GTSNPN and SVGIG (reference sequence). V lost 0 bases and J 3 bases, leaving 8 bases between the germline ends. CDR3 length: 13 amino acids. The CDR3: CAWSVGGDYGYTF. The CDR3 DNA is TGTGCCTGGAGTGTGGGGGGTGACTATGGCTACACCTTC.

This sequence joins TRBV5-4 and TRBJ2-1; no reliable D call. CDR3 length: 14 residues. Looked up from germline, CDR1 is SGHNT and CDR2 is YYREEE (reference sequence). The V end was cut by 4 bases, the J end by 7 bases, with 15 bases between. CDR3 protein: CASSTGPSGNEQFF. The CDR3 region has the DNA TGTGCCAGCAGCACCGGGCCGTCCGGGAATGAGCAGTTCTTC.

The V gene is TRBV10-3, the J gene TRBJ1-1, with TRBD1 matching 9 bases. The CDR3 covers 13 residues. CDR1 and CDR2 from the germline V gene are ENHRY and SYGVKD. The V and J ends lost 11 bases and 5 bases, in that order; junction bases with no gene match: 9. CDR3 nucleotides: TGTGCCTCGACAGGGGGAGTGGGGACTGAAGCTTTCTTT. Translated, it gives CASTGGVGTEAFF.

This sequence joins TRBV5-1 and TRBJ2-5; weak D call: TRBD1 (5 bases). V lost 4 bases, J lost 2 bases, and 12 bases lay in between. Germline V gene lookup returns CDR1 SGHRS and CDR2 YFSETQ. The CDR3 has 14 residues. The chain's CDR3 is CASSDLRGQETQYF. The CDR3 DNA follows: TGCGCCAGCAGCGATCTAAGGGGTCAAGAGACCCAGTACTTC. The whole variable domain, filled in from reference TRBV5-1 and TRBJ2-5, reads KAGVTQTPRYLIKTRGQQVTLSCSPISGHRSVSWYQQTPGQGLQFLFEYFSETQRNKGNFPGRFSGRQFSNSRSEMNVSTLELGDSALYLCASSDLRGQETQYFGPGTRLLVL.

The chain couples TRBV28 to TRBJ2-2; 12 nucleotides agree with TRBD2. Trimming took 10 bases from V and 4 from J; bases not matched to a gene: 13. The CDR3 extends over 17 amino acids. CDR1 and CDR2 from the germline V gene are MDHEN and SYDVKM. The CDR3 is CATDPASGRAGTGELFF. In DNA, the CDR3 is TGTGCCACCGACCCAGCTAGCGGGAGGGCGGGCACCGGGGAGCTGTTTTTT.

The chain joins TRBV11-1 to TRBJ2-1, with unresolved D. Germline values: CDR1 SGHAT, CDR2 FQDESV (reference sequence). Deletions cut 3 bases from V and 5 bases from J, with 8 bases between. This CDR3 comprises 13 residues. The CDR3 DNA reads TGTGCCAGCAGCTTTATCCAGCACAATGAGCAGTTCTTC. The encoded protein is CASSFIQHNEQFF. The full variable domain, with the rest looked up from reference TRBV11-1 and TRBJ2-1, is EAEVAQSPRYKITEKSQAVAFWCDPISGHATLYWYRQILGQGPELLVQFQDESVVDDSQLPKDRFSAERLKGVDSTLKIQPAELGDSAMYLCASSFIQHNEQFFGPGTRLTVL.